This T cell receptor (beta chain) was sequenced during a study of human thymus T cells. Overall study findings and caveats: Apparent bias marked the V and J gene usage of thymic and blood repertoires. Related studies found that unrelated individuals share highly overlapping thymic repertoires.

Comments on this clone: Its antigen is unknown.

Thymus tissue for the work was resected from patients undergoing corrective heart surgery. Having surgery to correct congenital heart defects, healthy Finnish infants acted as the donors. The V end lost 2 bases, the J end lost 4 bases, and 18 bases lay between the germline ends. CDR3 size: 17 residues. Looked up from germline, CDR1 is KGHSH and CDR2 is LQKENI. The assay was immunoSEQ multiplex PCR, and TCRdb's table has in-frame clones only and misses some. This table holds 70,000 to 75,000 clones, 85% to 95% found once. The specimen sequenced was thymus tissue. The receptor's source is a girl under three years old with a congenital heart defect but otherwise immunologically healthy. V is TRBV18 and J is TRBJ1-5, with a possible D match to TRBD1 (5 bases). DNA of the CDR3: TGTGCCAGCTCACCAAAGGGACGTAGGGGAATGAATCAGCCCCAGCATTTT. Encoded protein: CASSPKGRRGMNQPQHF.